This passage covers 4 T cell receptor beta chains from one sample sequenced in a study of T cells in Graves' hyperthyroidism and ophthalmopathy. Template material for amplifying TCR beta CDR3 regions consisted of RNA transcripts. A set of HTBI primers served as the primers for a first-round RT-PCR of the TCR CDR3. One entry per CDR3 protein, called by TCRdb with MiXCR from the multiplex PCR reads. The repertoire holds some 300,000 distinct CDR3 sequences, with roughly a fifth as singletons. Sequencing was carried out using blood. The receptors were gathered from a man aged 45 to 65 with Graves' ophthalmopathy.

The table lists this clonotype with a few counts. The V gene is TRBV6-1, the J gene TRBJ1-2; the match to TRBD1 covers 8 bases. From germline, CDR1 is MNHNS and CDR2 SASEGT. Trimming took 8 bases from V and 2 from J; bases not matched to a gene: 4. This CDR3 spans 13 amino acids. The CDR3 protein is CASGGQVNYGYTF. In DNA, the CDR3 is TGTGCCAGCGGGGGACAGGTAAACTATGGCTACACCTTC.

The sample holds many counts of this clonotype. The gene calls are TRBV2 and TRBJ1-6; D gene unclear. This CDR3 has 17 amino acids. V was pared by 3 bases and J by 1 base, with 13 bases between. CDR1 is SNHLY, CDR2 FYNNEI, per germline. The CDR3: CASSEVLLGSYNSPLHF. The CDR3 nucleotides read TGTGCCAGCAGTGAGGTCCTTCTAGGATCCTATAATTCACCCCTCCACTTT.

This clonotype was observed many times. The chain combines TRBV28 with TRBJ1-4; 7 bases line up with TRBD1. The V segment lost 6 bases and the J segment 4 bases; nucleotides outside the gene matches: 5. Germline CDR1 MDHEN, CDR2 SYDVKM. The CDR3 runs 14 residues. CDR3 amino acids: CASRGQRLNEKLFF. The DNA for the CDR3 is TGTGCCAGCAGGGGACAGAGACTTAATGAAAAACTGTTTTTT. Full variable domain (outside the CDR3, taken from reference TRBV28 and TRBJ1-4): DVKVTQSSRYLVKRTGEKVFLECVQDMDHENMFWYRQDPGLGLRLIYFSYDVKMKEKGDIPEGYSVSREKKERFSLILESASTNQTSMYLCASRGQRLNEKLFFGSGTQLSVL.

The CDR3 DNA sequence: TGCGCCAGCAGCCTGAGGACAGGGGCCCCCTACGAGCAGTACTTC. Protein sequence: CASSLRTGAPYEQYF. The chain has TRBV4-1 and TRBJ2-7, with 9 bases lining up with TRBD1. The junction had 6 bases not matched to a gene; V was cut back by 4 bases and J by 2 bases. The CDR3 covers 15 residues. Germline CDR1 reads MGHRA; CDR2 reads YSYEKL.